These T cell receptor beta chains were read from a single sample in a study of shared clonotypes between healthy human individuals. Repertoires were generated with immunoSEQ multiplex PCR, while TCRdb's copy carries only in-frame clones and drops some. There are 2,500,000 or so clones in the sample; approximately 94% occur only once, and approximately 0.37% lies in the top ten. Sequenced material: naive CD4+ T cells from PBMCs. All receptors come from a man between 18 and 29 years old in good health. Some clones in this sample may be carry-over from other donors' samples. Each CDR3 is given with its conserved first and last residue. Each record gives: D gene, clone size, V gene, J gene, CDR3 DNA, CDR3 protein. The D gene is left open where the match is weak. Clone size is not always given. Where it is, it says once, few, many or a class for expanded clones.

d_call: TRBD2; clone_size: -; v_call: TRBV11-3; j_call: TRBJ2-1; cdr3_nt: TGTGCCAGCAGCTCCCCTAGCGGGAGAAACAATGAGCAGTTCTTC; cdr3_aa: CASSSPSGRNNEQFF
d_call: -; clone_size: -; v_call: TRBV11-2; j_call: TRBJ2-4; cdr3_nt: TGTGCCAGCAGCTCGGATATCACAGGAGGACAAAACATTCAGTACTTC; cdr3_aa: CASSSDITGGQNIQYF
d_call: TRBD2; clone_size: -; v_call: TRBV28; j_call: TRBJ2-7; cdr3_nt: TGTGCCAGCAGTTTGGCAGACGGGAGGGCCACATACGAGCAGTACTTC; cdr3_aa: CASSLADGRATYEQYF
d_call: -; clone_size: -; v_call: TRBV5-1; j_call: TRBJ2-7; cdr3_nt: TGCGCCAGCAGCTTCATAGCAGCTAAATCCTACGAGCAGTACTTC; cdr3_aa: CASSFIAAKSYEQYF
d_call: TRBD2; clone_size: -; v_call: TRBV9; j_call: TRBJ2-1; cdr3_nt: TGTGCCAGCAGCGTATCATCGGGACTAGCGGGAGAGCAGTTCTTC; cdr3_aa: CASSVSSGLAGEQFF
d_call: TRBD1; clone_size: -; v_call: TRBV28; j_call: TRBJ1-2; cdr3_nt: TGTGCCAGCAGGCTTCAGGGGGCAGGCTATGGCTACACCTTC; cdr3_aa: CASRLQGAGYGYTF
d_call: TRBD1; clone_size: -; v_call: TRBV5-6; j_call: TRBJ1-2; cdr3_nt: TGTGCCAGCAGCAGAGACAGGGGTTCAAACTATGGCTACACCTTC; cdr3_aa: CASSRDRGSNYGYTF
d_call: TRBD1; clone_size: -; v_call: TRBV7-2; j_call: TRBJ1-1; cdr3_nt: TGTGCCAGCAGCTCCTCGGGACAGGTCGCTGAAGCTTTCTTT; cdr3_aa: CASSSSGQVAEAFF
d_call: -; clone_size: -; v_call: TRBV5-1; j_call: TRBJ1-4; cdr3_nt: TGCGCCAGCAGCTTACAGACCACAACAGGGTATGGGTCTAATGAAAAACTGTTTTTT; cdr3_aa: CASSLQTTTGYGSNEKLFF
d_call: -; clone_size: -; v_call: TRBV7-9; j_call: TRBJ2-1; cdr3_nt: TGTGCCAGCAGCTTAGGATCTATTCTAGCGCATGAGCAGTTCTTC; cdr3_aa: CASSLGSILAHEQFF
d_call: TRBD1; clone_size: -; v_call: TRBV25-1; j_call: TRBJ2-3; cdr3_nt: TGTGCCAGCAGCTTCAGGGGGCGAGATACAGATACGCAGTATTTT; cdr3_aa: CASSFRGRDTDTQYF
d_call: TRBD2; clone_size: -; v_call: TRBV19; j_call: TRBJ2-1; cdr3_nt: TGTGCCAGTAGCCCGGGACTAGCGAGGAATGAGCAGTTCTTC; cdr3_aa: CASSPGLARNEQFF
d_call: -; clone_size: -; v_call: TRBV6-6; j_call: TRBJ2-1; cdr3_nt: TGTGCCAGCAGTTACTCGTTGGGGCGGAATGAGCAGTTCTTC; cdr3_aa: CASSYSLGRNEQFF
d_call: -; clone_size: once; v_call: TRBV7-6; j_call: TRBJ2-2; cdr3_nt: TGTGCCAGCAGCTCAAGAGACTCTAGGGTGGGGGAGCTGTTTTTT; cdr3_aa: CASSSRDSRVGELFF
d_call: TRBD1; clone_size: -; v_call: TRBV5-6; j_call: TRBJ1-5; cdr3_nt: TGTGCCAGCAGTCGCCAAAGGGGGACAGAGTTGGGCAATCAGCCCCAGCATTTT; cdr3_aa: CASSRQRGTELGNQPQHF
d_call: TRBD2; clone_size: -; v_call: TRBV30; j_call: TRBJ2-7; cdr3_nt: TGTGCCTGCGATCGGGGGGGAGTCAAGTACTTC; cdr3_aa: CACDRGGVKYF
d_call: TRBD2; clone_size: -; v_call: TRBV5-6; j_call: TRBJ2-3; cdr3_nt: TGTGCCAGCGGCTATCCTAGCGGGAGCACAGATACGCAGTATTTT; cdr3_aa: CASGYPSGSTDTQYF
d_call: TRBD1; clone_size: -; v_call: TRBV5-5; j_call: TRBJ1-2; cdr3_nt: TGTGCCAGCAGCCGAACAGGGGGCGCGTATGGCTACACCTTC; cdr3_aa: CASSRTGGAYGYTF
d_call: -; clone_size: -; v_call: TRBV7-3; j_call: TRBJ2-5; cdr3_nt: TGTGCCAGCAGCCTCTTTGCGGGAATCCAAGAGACCCAGTACTTC; cdr3_aa: CASSLFAGIQETQYF
d_call: -; clone_size: -; v_call: TRBV5-6; j_call: TRBJ1-4; cdr3_nt: TGTGCCAGCAGCTTGGGGACGGTCGATGAAAAACTGTTTTTT; cdr3_aa: CASSLGTVDEKLFF
d_call: -; clone_size: -; v_call: TRBV6-6; j_call: TRBJ2-3; cdr3_nt: TGTGCCAGCAGTTATGTTGCGGGCCGCACAGATACGCAGTATTTT; cdr3_aa: CASSYVAGRTDTQYF
d_call: TRBD1; clone_size: -; v_call: TRBV18; j_call: TRBJ2-6; cdr3_nt: TGTGCCAGCTCAACTGGGACAGCCATCTCTGGGGCCAACGTCCTGACTTTC; cdr3_aa: CASSTGTAISGANVLTF
d_call: -; clone_size: -; v_call: TRBV4-1; j_call: TRBJ2-6; cdr3_nt: TGCGCCAGCAGCCAATACTTCGATTCTGGGGCCAACGTCCTGACTTTC; cdr3_aa: CASSQYFDSGANVLTF
d_call: TRBD1; clone_size: -; v_call: TRBV27; j_call: TRBJ2-2; cdr3_nt: TGTGCCAGCAGTTTTGGGGACAGGGTTTACACCGGGGAGCTGTTTTTT; cdr3_aa: CASSFGDRVYTGELFF
d_call: -; clone_size: -; v_call: TRBV2; j_call: TRBJ2-7; cdr3_nt: TGTGCCAGCACGCCAGGCCCTCTCGGGCAGTACTTC; cdr3_aa: CASTPGPLGQYF
d_call: -; clone_size: -; v_call: TRBV5-1; j_call: TRBJ2-7; cdr3_nt: TGCGCCAGCAGCTTGTACAGGTCAGCCTACGAGCAGTACTTC; cdr3_aa: CASSLYRSAYEQYF
d_call: -; clone_size: -; v_call: TRBV29-1; j_call: TRBJ2-3; cdr3_nt: TGCAGCGTCGTAAAACGGGGGCCCACAGATACGCAGTATTTT; cdr3_aa: CSVVKRGPTDTQYF
d_call: TRBD1; clone_size: -; v_call: TRBV7-2; j_call: TRBJ2-7; cdr3_nt: TGTGCCAGCAGCTTCAACAGGGGTCGGGAGCAGTACTTC; cdr3_aa: CASSFNRGREQYF
d_call: -; clone_size: -; v_call: TRBV29-1; j_call: TRBJ2-1; cdr3_nt: TGCAGCGTTGTTGGCGGGAAAAATGAGCAGTTCTTC; cdr3_aa: CSVVGGKNEQFF
d_call: -; clone_size: -; v_call: TRBV4-2; j_call: TRBJ2-3; cdr3_nt: TGTGCCAGCAGCCCCGGTGGGGGGCGGGGGACTTCCAGCACAGATACGCAGTATTTT; cdr3_aa: CASSPGGGRGTSSTDTQYF
d_call: TRBD2; clone_size: -; v_call: TRBV2; j_call: TRBJ2-5; cdr3_nt: TGTGCCAGCAGCGACGGGAGGGAAGAGACCCAGTACTTC; cdr3_aa: CASSDGREETQYF
d_call: -; clone_size: -; v_call: TRBV28; j_call: TRBJ1-5; cdr3_nt: TGTGCCAGCAGTTTCCGGGCGGCGGGTCAGCCCCAGCATTTT; cdr3_aa: CASSFRAAGQPQHF
d_call: TRBD1; clone_size: -; v_call: TRBV9; j_call: TRBJ1-4; cdr3_nt: TGTGCCAGCAGCGTAGTGACAGGGAGGAATGAAAAACTGTTTTTT; cdr3_aa: CASSVVTGRNEKLFF
d_call: -; clone_size: -; v_call: TRBV5-1; j_call: TRBJ1-3; cdr3_nt: TGCGCCAGCAGCCACGACATAGGGTCTCCTGGAAACACCATATATTTT; cdr3_aa: CASSHDIGSPGNTIYF
d_call: -; clone_size: once; v_call: TRBV28; j_call: TRBJ1-1; cdr3_nt: TGTGCCAGCAAGGGTCCCTTGGGCTCCCTGAACACTGAAGCTTTCTTT; cdr3_aa: CASKGPLGSLNTEAFF
d_call: TRBD1; clone_size: -; v_call: TRBV25-1; j_call: TRBJ2-1; cdr3_nt: TGTGCCAGCAGTGAAGCGCGGGGACAGGGATACAATGAGCAGTTCTTC; cdr3_aa: CASSEARGQGYNEQFF
d_call: -; clone_size: -; v_call: TRBV18; j_call: TRBJ1-1; cdr3_nt: TGTGCCAGCTCACCGACTCCGGGGGGTTTGAACACTGAAGCTTTCTTT; cdr3_aa: CASSPTPGGLNTEAFF
d_call: TRBD2; clone_size: -; v_call: TRBV29-1; j_call: TRBJ2-7; cdr3_nt: TGCAGCGTCCGGGCTCTAGCGGGAGAGGTCGAGCAGTACTTC; cdr3_aa: CSVRALAGEVEQYF
d_call: -; clone_size: -; v_call: TRBV7-2; j_call: TRBJ2-7; cdr3_nt: TGTGCCAGCAGCATGGCGGGGTACGAGCAGTACTTC; cdr3_aa: CASSMAGYEQYF
d_call: -; clone_size: -; v_call: TRBV19; j_call: TRBJ2-7; cdr3_nt: TGTGCCAGTACCCTGGGCTCTAGCGCTTACTACGAGCAGTACTTC; cdr3_aa: CASTLGSSAYYEQYF